This T cell receptor (beta chain) stems from a study of blood T cell repertoires in COVID-19. Across the whole study: PBMCs, B-cell-depleted T cells, or T cells were the source of the cDNA or gDNA that made up the material.

V was clipped by 6 bases and J by 3 bases, with 21 bases between them. Per germline, CDR1 KGHSH and CDR2 LQKENI. The CDR3 has 17 amino acids. As originally analysed: Reference gene primer amplification gave estimated nucleated cell counts. Produced via immunoSEQ multiplex PCR; TCRdb's table is partial and in-frame only. The DNA gave D and trimming, while V, J and clone size come from that table. The repertoire holds about 140,000 clones, with about 85% as singletons. Seattle patient enrollment occurred during active infection, with longitudinal follow-up thereafter. The chain joins TRBV18 to TRBJ1-3; D is uncertain. This TCR derives from a human donor with COVID-19, enrolled during active disease. The donor label of this sample is uncertain. Input material: peripheral blood. The CDR3 DNA reads as TGTGCCAGCTCCCTCTTGGCGGGGAACAGTATTGGAAACACCATATATTTT. This sequence encodes CASSLLAGNSIGNTIYF.